This T cell receptor beta chain was sequenced for a study of blood T cell repertoires in COVID-19 (dated by TCRdb to about 2020). The study in broad terms: The collaborator samples originated in the United States, Italy and Spain and spanned the acute and convalescent phases of COVID-19. The prospective study material was composed of cDNA or gDNA derived from T cells, B-cell-depleted T cells, or PBMCs. A de-identified subject ID, COVID-19 status, age in years and sex were almost always included in the sample metadata. Deeply sampled blood TCRbeta repertoires from subjects exposed to, actively infected with, or recovered from COVID-19 were included in the dataset. Samples came from the ongoing ImmuneRACE study (first 160 participants) plus 1,254 subjects from 6 global collaborators. The repertoires were released in a freely available public database meant as a resource for research on the immune response to SARS-CoV-2. Where available, HLA class I and class II types were taken from metadata supplied by the sample provider and were not determined by assay-based typing. Broad study findings and their caveats: How much clinical and demographic metadata was included differed by source and by participant, and the metadata was provided uncurated.

The immunoSEQ Assay, a bias-controlled multiplex PCR, was used to amplify TCRbeta CDR3 regions from genomic DNA. Concerning the study's data processing: Within the assay, amplification of reference gene primers was used to estimate how many nucleated cells each sample contained. To quantify the absolute abundance of each unique TCRbeta CDR3 rearrangement, sequence reads were collapsed and filtered. For each sample, productive Simpson clonality was calculated as the square root of Simpson's diversity index across productive rearrangements. TCRdb took over this immuneACCESS table, retaining in-frame rearrangements with V and J assigned. Such tables are incomplete; in checked studies, under half of the missing clones stem from an unresolved V gene, and the remainder is unexplained. V and J calls and clone size are those listed in that table; D and trimming were worked out from the DNA. A total of 200,000 to 250,000 clones appear in this sample, approximately 88% of them only once. Of the sample, roughly 3.7% falls within the top ten clones.

Concerning this clone itself: This receptor's antigen is unknown. No base qualities exist here, and no much larger clone lies one base off it.

Participants in the prospective study were aged roughly 18 to 100 years, lived in 20 to 25 United States geographic areas, and enrolled through a virtual design. In the prospective study, cohorts were assigned on the basis of participant-reported clinical history obtained from a screening survey and a study questionnaire. Exposed participants had been in contact with someone with a PCR-confirmed or clinician-diagnosed COVID-19 case within 2 weeks of study entry. In the prospective study, mobile phlebotomists collected whole blood, serum and a nasopharyngeal or oropharyngeal swab from each participant. Participants in the prospective study had the option to provide additional blood draws and questionnaires over an approximately two-month period. Prospective study blood samples were shipped either frozen or at room temperature before DNA extraction. The receptor was isolated from a woman aged 30 to 39 who had been exposed to COVID-19. Sequenced material: PBMCs or T cells enriched from blood (not recorded which).

In nucleotide form, the sequence is TGTGCCAGCAGCTTTATGGGGACTAGTGGATGGGGGAACAATGAGCAGTTCTTC. It codes for CASSFMGTSGWGNNEQFF. The chain uses TRBV5-8 and TRBJ2-1; 8 middle bases align to TRBD2. Inclusive of the bounding cysteine and phenylalanine, the CDR3 is 18 residues long. The read is trimmed to its CDR3 DNA, 54 bases read in frame from base 1. Trimming removed 2 bases from V and 5 bases from J; the gene matches leave 15 bases unexplained. The germline V gene provides CDR1 SGHTS and CDR2 YDEGEE.